Detailed here is one T cell receptor (beta chain). The sample comes from a study of memory CD4+ T cells and cytomegalovirus serostatus. The germline V gene encodes CDR1 GTSNPN and CDR2 SVGIG (reference sequence). The V and J ends lost 4 bases and 4 bases respectively, with 16 bases between them. The CDR3 is 14 residues long. The sort gate was single viable CD3+CD4+CD8-CD45RO+ cells for memory CD4+ T cells. Here immunoSEQ multiplex PCR was the method, and the copy in TCRdb shows in-frame clones only, minus some. The repertoire consists of under 80,000 clones, with approximately 85% occurring once and the leading ten covering about 1%.

Sequencing input: memory CD4+ T cells from blood. This clonotype was obtained from an adult in good health and CMV-seronegative. The rearrangement joins TRBV30 to TRBJ1-2; D unclear. CDR3 in amino acids: CAWMEATNLYGYTF. DNA of the CDR3: TGTGCCTGGATGGAAGCCACGAACCTCTATGGCTACACCTTC.